Reported below is one T cell receptor beta chain. Its antigen is not known. At the DNA level, this CDR3 is encoded by other sequences in the same sample as well. The data originate from a study of shared clonotypes between healthy human individuals. Profiling relied on immunoSEQ multiplex PCR, and the TCRdb table lists in-frame clones only, not all of them. The sample contains around 2.1 million clones, approximately 94% of which appear only once. The J segment lost 6 bases and the V segment lost 5 bases, leaving 16 bases of the junction unmatched. The CDR3 sequence is 16 residues long. CDR1 SGDLS and CDR2 YYNGEE come from the germline V gene. Study-level findings and limits: Relative to clonotypes present in all four donors, those not shared had lower generation probabilities.

Only CD45RO-negative cells positively selected for CCR7 counted as naive CD8 cells, so terminally differentiated effector memory CD45RA+ cells were excluded. Every donor was a Caucasian adult from Nashville, Tennessee. This TCR derives from a young man in good health. Some clones in this sample may be carry-over from other donors' samples. The sequenced sample was naive CD8+ T cells from PBMCs. The chain is built from TRBV9 and TRBJ1-2; 7 bases line up with TRBD1. The CDR3 DNA follows: TGTGCCAGCAGTGTGCAAGTAACAGGGGCAGTCGATGGCTACACCTTC. Its protein product is CASSVQVTGAVDGYTF.